A selection of T cell receptor beta chains follows, all from one sample in a study of T cells in Graves' hyperthyroidism and ophthalmopathy. One entry per CDR3 protein results from TCRdb running MiXCR on the multiplex PCR reads. Here the sample spans 400,000 to 550,000 distinct CDR3 sequences, approximately 14% being singletons. Sequencing was done on a sample of blood. The origin of the receptors is a woman aged 18 to 35 with Graves' hyperthyroidism. The CDR3 runs from the conserved cysteine through the conserved F or W. Each record gives: D gene, clone size, V gene, J gene, CDR3 DNA, CDR3 protein. The D gene is left open where the match is weak. A row's size may be missing; if present it is once, few, many or a size class.

TRBD1	-	TRBV12-3/TRBV12-4	TRBJ1-5	TGTGCCAGCAGGCGCCCTAAAGACAGGGTAGAAGGCACAGATACCCAGCATTTT	CASRRPKDRVEGTDTQHF
-	few	TRBV7-9	TRBJ1-4	TGTGCCAGCAGCTTAGCGCAGATCACAGTCAAGGAAAAACTGTTTTTT	CASSLAQITVKEKLFF
TRBD2	many	TRBV6-1	TRBJ2-2	TGTGCCAGCATTGGAGCGGGAGGGCCTAACACCGGGGAGCTGTTTTTT	CASIGAGGPNTGELFF
-	many	TRBV2	TRBJ1-6	TGTGCCAGCGGTACTCGGGGGGCGGATAATTCACCCCTCCACTTT	CASGTRGADNSPLHF
-	many	TRBV2	TRBJ1-4	TGTGCCAGCAGGGGGAGGAGAGGGGAAAAACTGTTTTTT	CASRGRRGEKLFF
-	many	TRBV20-1	TRBJ2-3	TGCAGTGCCCCCACTACCACAGATACGCAGTATTTT	CSAPTTTDTQYF
-	many	TRBV11-3	TRBJ1-3	TGTGCCAGCAGCTTAGGCTCGGGGGCGATCTCTGGAAACACCATATATTTT	CASSLGSGAISGNTIYF
-	few	TRBV20-1	TRBJ2-7	TGCAGTGCTAGAGACTCGGGACACCCGACCTTCTACTACGAGCAGTACTTC	CSARDSGHPTFYYEQYF
TRBD1	few	TRBV10-1	TRBJ2-5	TGCGCCAGCAGTGATGGGACAGGGCGACAAGAGACCCAGTACTTC	CASSDGTGRQETQYF
TRBD1	many	TRBV20-1	TRBJ2-1	TGCAGTGCTAGGCACCGGGACAGGGTCAATGAGCAGTTCTTC	CSARHRDRVNEQFF
-	few	TRBV25-1	TRBJ2-2	TGTGCCAGCGGAGTTGGCGCGAACACCGGGGAGCTGTTTTTT	CASGVGANTGELFF
TRBD1	-	TRBV5-1	TRBJ1-2	TGCGCCAGCAGCCGGACAGGGACCAACTATGGCTACACCTTC	CASSRTGTNYGYTF
TRBD2	few	TRBV12-3/TRBV12-4	TRBJ2-3	TGTGCCAGCAGTGACTTTAGCGGGAGTAGGACAGATACGCAGTATTTT	CASSDFSGSRTDTQYF
TRBD2	few	TRBV19	TRBJ2-7	TGTGCCAGTACCGTAGCGGGAGGGCCCTACGAGCAGTACTTC	CASTVAGGPYEQYF
-	-	TRBV5-1	TRBJ2-1	TGCGCCAGCAGCTTTTCGGGGCGGGACAAGTTCTTC	CASSFSGRDKFF
-	many	TRBV5-1	TRBJ1-1	TGCGCCAGCAGCTTGCAGGGATCGGCCACTGAAGCTTTCTTT	CASSLQGSATEAFF
-	-	TRBV5-1	TRBJ2-5	TGCGCCAGCAGCCCCGGGACAAACCAAGAGACCCAGTACTTC	CASSPGTNQETQYF
TRBD2	many	TRBV19	TRBJ2-7	TGTGCCAGTAAGACTAGCGGGAGTCGGTACGAGCAGTACTTC	CASKTSGSRYEQYF
-	many	TRBV12-3/TRBV12-4	TRBJ2-2	TGTGCCAGCAGTTTGGGGGATATCAACACCGGGGAGCTGTTTTTT	CASSLGDINTGELFF
-	-	TRBV3-1	TRBJ1-5	TGTGCCAGCAGCCAAGATCGAGGGGTTGGCAATCAGCCCCAGCATTTT	CASSQDRGVGNQPQHF
TRBD1	many	TRBV6-1	TRBJ2-1	TGTGCCAGCAGCCCCGGGACAGGGGGCGGTGAGCAGTTCTTC	CASSPGTGGGEQFF
TRBD1	many	TRBV10-3	TRBJ1-6	TGTGCCACGACTACTCCGGGACAGGGGGCAAGGAATTCACCCCTCCACTTT	CATTTPGQGARNSPLHF
-	many	TRBV30	TRBJ1-5	TGTGCCTGGAGTGAAGGTAATTCGCCCCAGCATTTT	CAWSEGNSPQHF
TRBD1	few	TRBV28	TRBJ1-1	TGTGCCAGCAGTTCCGGGACAGGGGGCATGAACACTGAAGCTTTCTTT	CASSSGTGGMNTEAFF
TRBD2	many	TRBV11-2	TRBJ2-1	TGTGCCAGCAGATCGGGACTAGAGAACAATGAGCAGTTCTTC	CASRSGLENNEQFF
-	many	TRBV11-2	TRBJ2-1	TGTGCCAGCAGCTTTTGGGGGTCCTACAATGAGCAGTTCTTC	CASSFWGSYNEQFF
-	-	TRBV9	TRBJ1-2	TGTGCCAGCAGCGTAGATGAGAACTATGGCTACACCTTC	CASSVDENYGYTF
-	-	TRBV20-1	TRBJ2-5	TGCAGTGGAGGGGGCCAAGAGACCCAGTACTTC	CSGGGQETQYF